These 23 T cell receptor beta chains were sequenced from one sample in a study of blood T cell repertoires in COVID-19. Data came from immunoSEQ multiplex PCR; TCRdb stores just in-frame clones and leaves some out. The sample yields some 30,000 clones, 70% to 85% seen once. The sample taken for sequencing was peripheral blood. Receptor source: a human donor in a cohort sampled during active COVID-19.

The rearrangement uses TRBV9 and TRBJ2-3; D might be TRBD2 (7 bases). Looked up from germline, CDR1 is SGDLS and CDR2 is YYNGEE. The CDR3 extends over 16 amino acids. V lost 2 bases to trimming and J lost 2 bases, with 15 bases between them. CDR3 bases: TGTGCCAGCAGCGTGGCGCGGGGGCTAGTCACAGATACGCAGTATTTT. Encoded protein: CASSVARGLVTDTQYF. Full variable domain (outside the CDR3, taken from reference TRBV9 and TRBJ2-3): DSGVTQTPKHLITATGQRVTLRCSPRSGDLSVYWYQQSLDQGLQFLIQYYNGEERAKGNILERFSAQQFPDLHSELNLSSLELGDSALYFCASSVARGLVTDTQYFGPGTRLTVL.

V gene TRBV3-1 (or the pseudogene TRBV3-2) combines with J gene TRBJ2-5, with a weak D call TRBD1 (6 bases). The V gene lost 5 bases and the J gene lost 0 bases, with 22 bases spanning the gap. The CDR3 length is 18 residues. CDR1 is LGHDT, CDR2 YNNKEL, per germline (reference sequence). The CDR3, as DNA: TGTGCCAGCAGCTGGGGGCAGGGCAATCCCAAGTACCAAGAGACCCAGTACTTC. The encoded protein is CASSWGQGNPKYQETQYF.

The CDR3 is CAGSYGDSSYNEQFF. For the CDR3, the DNA is TGCGCCGGCTCGTACGGGGACAGCTCCTACAATGAGCAGTTCTTC. The chain employs TRBV5-1 and TRBJ2-1; 7 bases line up with TRBD1. CDR3 length equals 15 residues. From germline, CDR1 is SGHRS and CDR2 YFSETQ. V shed 10 bases and J 0 bases; nucleotides not matched to a gene: 10.

The chain recombines TRBV12-3 or TRBV12-4 with TRBJ2-7; the D gene is possibly TRBD2 (5 bases). There are 13 residues in the CDR3. V dropped 7 bases and J dropped 5 bases, with 15 bases sitting between them. DNA of the CDR3: TGTGCCAGCACCCCCTTTGGACTGGACGAGCAGTACTTC. Translation: CASTPFGLDEQYF.

This clone was observed a handful of times. The CDR3 coding sequence is TGTGCCAGCAGTCGTACAGGGGGAGGAAATCAGCCCCAGCATTTT. It translates to CASSRTGGGNQPQHF. The chain joins TRBV5-8 to TRBJ1-5, with 8 bases fitting TRBD1. The CDR3 consists of 15 residues. The V gene's germline CDR1 is SGHTS and CDR2 YDEGEE. V shed 5 bases and J 4 bases; nucleotides not matched to a gene: 8. The complete variable domain, with remaining parts taken from reference TRBV5-8 and TRBJ1-5, reads EAGVTQSPTHLIKTRGQQATLRCSPISGHTSVYWYQQALGLGLQFLLWYDEGEERNRGNFPPRFSGRQFPNYSSELNVNALELEDSALYLCASSRTGGGNQPQHFGDGTRLSIL.

In this sample, this clone turned up a few times. The chain recombines TRBV6-6 with TRBJ1-2, with 8 bases that match TRBD1. The germline V gene encodes CDR1 MNHNY and CDR2 SVGAGI (reference sequence). The CDR3 covers 14 residues. Trimming at V came to 4 bases and at J to 4 bases, leaving 5 bases not matched to a gene. The CDR3 loop reads CASSLGQDAYGYTF. The CDR3 nucleotides read TGTGCCAGCAGTTTGGGACAGGACGCCTATGGCTACACCTTC.

This clone appeared a few times. The rearrangement joins TRBV7-2 to TRBJ2-3, with a weak D call TRBD2 (6 bases). V lost 3 bases to trimming and J lost 0 bases, with 10 bases between them. Germline-derived CDR1 and CDR2 are SGHTA and FQGNSA. The CDR3 contains 15 residues. In DNA, the CDR3 is TGTGCCAGCAGCTTCGGGGGAACTAGCACAGATACGCAGTATTTT. As protein: CASSFGGTSTDTQYF.

The V gene is TRBV5-8, the J gene TRBJ2-3; 7 bases line up with TRBD2. Per germline, CDR1 SGHTS and CDR2 YDEGEE. Unmatched junction bases numbered 6, after V lost 0 bases and J lost 2 bases. The CDR3 runs to 16 residues. The CDR3 coding sequence is TGTGCCAGCAGCTTGGGTCTCGGGGGGATCACAGATACGCAGTATTTT. This translates into CASSLGLGGITDTQYF.

J is TRBJ1-6 and V is TRBV18, with D possibly being TRBD1 (5 bases). Germline values: CDR1 KGHSH, CDR2 LQKENI. This CDR3 has 14 amino acids. Deletions cut 3 bases from V and 7 bases from J, with 10 bases between. This CDR3 is CASSPPGRNSPLHF. CDR3 in DNA: TGTGCCAGCTCACCGCCAGGGCGGAATTCACCCCTCCACTTT.

The rearrangement uses TRBV27 and TRBJ2-7; the D gene is possibly TRBD1 (6 bases). V lost 5 bases and J lost 6, with 14 bases in between. The CDR3 runs to 13 residues. The germline V gene encodes CDR1 MNHEY and CDR2 SMNVEV (reference sequence). CDR3 sequence reads: CASSTPQGSEQYF. CDR3 nucleotide sequence: TGTGCCAGCAGTACACCACAGGGAAGCGAGCAGTACTTC.

The CDR3 DNA is TGCGCCAGCAGCTTGGCCAAGACTACCGGCGGGAACTACGAGCAGTACTTC. Its translation: CASSLAKTTGGNYEQYF. The gene calls are TRBV5-1 and TRBJ2-7; D is possibly TRBD2 (6 bases). The V gene's germline CDR1 is SGHRS and CDR2 YFSETQ. Deletions cut 0 bases from V and 3 bases from J, with 19 bases between. CDR3 size: 17 residues.

The chain couples TRBV6-4 to TRBJ1-6; 7 bases map to TRBD1. Germline CDR1 MRHNA, CDR2 SNTAGT. The V and J ends lost 5 bases and 7 bases, in that order; junction bases with no gene match: 5. This CDR3 has 14 residues. This CDR3 reads CASSFGQANSPLHF. The CDR3 region has the DNA TGTGCCAGCAGTTTCGGACAGGCGAATTCACCCCTCCACTTT.

This chain uses TRBV7-9 with TRBJ2-2, with D tentatively TRBD1 (6 bases). CDR1 and CDR2 from the germline V gene are SEHNR and FQNEAQ (reference sequence). The CDR3 loop spans 16 amino acids. The V gene lost 2 bases and the J gene lost 1 base, with 11 bases spanning the gap. The CDR3 nucleotides are TGTGCCAGCAGCTTATTGCTGGGACAGAACACCGGGGAGCTGTTTTTT. This encodes CASSLLLGQNTGELFF.

The chain has TRBV27 and TRBJ2-1; 9 bases are a match to TRBD1. After removal of 6 bases from V and 7 bases from J, the junction contained 13 bases not matched to a gene. This CDR3 is 16 amino acids long. The germline V gene encodes CDR1 MNHEY and CDR2 SMNVEV (reference sequence). Here the CDR3 reads CASSPITGQGKNEQFF. The CDR3 coding sequence is TGTGCCAGCAGCCCGATAACGGGACAGGGTAAAAATGAGCAGTTCTTC.

The chain links TRBV12-2 to TRBJ1-3. TRBV12-2 is given as a pseudogene. This CDR3 is built from 12 residues. CDR3 DNA: TGTGCAAGTCGCTCCCTCCGGAGGACCATATATTTT. Encoded protein: CASRSLRRTIYF.

V and J are TRBV19 and TRBJ1-4, with a tentative D call TRBD1 (6 bases). Germline V gene lookup returns CDR1 LNHDA and CDR2 SQIVND (reference sequence). V lost 4 bases and J lost 3, with 12 bases in between. The CDR3 covers 15 residues. CDR3 amino acids: CASSNRAIANEKLFF. DNA of the CDR3: TGTGCCAGTAGTAACAGGGCGATCGCTAATGAAAAACTGTTTTTT.

The chain employs TRBV6-2 or TRBV6-3 and TRBJ2-5, with D uncertain. CDR1 MNHEY and CDR2 SVGEGT come from the germline V gene. The CDR3 runs 13 residues. The V end lost 2 bases, the J end lost 4 bases, and 8 bases lay between the germline ends. The CDR3 region is CASSYPRSETQYF. CDR3 coding DNA: TGTGCCAGCAGTTACCCCCGGTCAGAGACCCAGTACTTC.

Remarks on this clone: The germline gene is not matched at one end of the junction; a read error may be the cause. The chain links TRBV6-5 to TRBJ2-7; 10 bases match TRBD2. The CDR3 length is 13 residues. The germline V gene has CDR1 MNHEY and CDR2 SVGAGI. The CDR3 nucleotides are TGTGCCTGCAGACTAGCGGGTGATTACGAGCAGTACTTC. This translates into CACRLAGDYEQYF.

This clone was seen a single time. The rearrangement uses TRBV4-2 and TRBJ2-7, with a weak D call TRBD2 (5 bases). Per germline, CDR1 LGHNA and CDR2 YNFKEQ. The V and J ends lost 0 bases and 7 bases respectively, with 13 bases between them. This CDR3 has 14 amino acids. CDR3 in DNA: TGTGCCAGCAGCCAAGATCGGGAAGCCTCTGAGCAGTACTTC. It codes for CASSQDREASEQYF.

Here the CDR3 reads CASTLLTSGGVISYNEQFF. The CDR3 DNA is TGTGCCAGCACCCTCCTGACTAGCGGGGGGGTAATCTCCTACAATGAGCAGTTCTTC. The V gene is TRBV2, the J gene TRBJ2-1; 14 bases are a match to TRBD2. In germline, CDR1 is SNHLY, CDR2 FYNNEI. The CDR3 has 19 residues. V dropped 7 bases and J dropped 0; count of bases not matched to a gene: 11.

V and J are TRBV7-9 and TRBJ2-3; 9 bases fit TRBD2. The CDR3 contains 13 residues. CDR1 is SEHNR and CDR2 is FQNEAQ in the germline V gene (reference sequence). The V gene end was trimmed by 9 bases and the J gene end by 1 base; junction bases not matched to a gene: 2. The DNA for the CDR3 is TGTGCCAGTAAGCGGGGGGGCACAGATACGCAGTATTTT. Its translation: CASKRGGTDTQYF.

The chain recombines TRBV5-1 with TRBJ2-1, with D maybe TRBD1 (5 bases). Trimming removed 0 bases from V and 10 bases from J, with 14 bases in between. The CDR3 runs to 14 residues. Germline V lookup: CDR1 SGHRS, CDR2 YFSETQ. CDR3 DNA sequence: TGCGCCAGCAGCTTGGGGTCAGGGTCAGAGGAGCAGTTCTTC. Translation gives CASSLGSGSEEQFF.

This chain connects TRBV13 to TRBJ2-5; TRBD2 aligns across 10 bases. The V segment lost 5 bases and the J segment 5 bases; nucleotides outside the gene matches: 5. Looked up from germline, CDR1 is PRHDT and CDR2 is FYEKMQ (reference sequence). The CDR3 sequence is 14 residues long. The DNA of the CDR3 is TGTGCCAGCAGCCTGGGACTAGCGACTGAGACCCAGTACTTC. Encoded protein: CASSLGLATETQYF. The entire variable domain, with the rest obtained from reference TRBV13 and TRBJ2-5, is as follows: AAGVIQSPRHLIKEKRETATLKCYPIPRHDTVYWYQQGPGQDPQFLISFYEKMQSDKGSIPDRFSAQQFSDYHSELNMSSLELGDSALYFCASSLGLATETQYFGPGTRLLVL.